The T cell receptor (beta chain) under discussion was sequenced for a study of brain T cells in children with intractable seizures. Time point reported: blood from clinic visit 5 months post-surgery; TSC patient then seizure free. The sequenced cases were selected for having the highest brain T cell transcript signatures. Pre-surgery treatment included at least one anti-epileptic drug. Germline V lookup: CDR1 SNHLY, CDR2 FYNNEI. This CDR3 region has 13 residues. V was cut by 10 bases and J by 2 bases, with 12 bases left in between. This clone was found once. No antigen is known for it. Study conclusions and caveats: Pre- and post-surgery blood differed in depth, so pre-surgery absences may be undersampling.

TCRdb's copy holds only in-frame clones and misses some; the assay was immunoSEQ multiplex PCR. Of about 340,000 clones listed, over 90% are singletons. This chain connects TRBV2 to TRBJ2-1; the D gene is possibly TRBD1 (6 bases). The clonotype comes from a boy in the first two years of life with tuberous sclerosis and intractable seizures. The input for sequencing was peripheral blood, taken roughly 5 months after surgery. In DNA form, the CDR3 reads TGTGCCACCGGTCGACAGGCCTACAATGAGCAGTTCTTC. This translates into CATGRQAYNEQFF.